This T cell receptor (beta chain) came from a study of cytomegalovirus exposure and HLA in healthy donors. Study in general: Ancestry clustering placed 70% to 90% of over 300 genotyped donors in the Caucasian-associated cluster. Whole-study results and caveats: Most CMV-associated TCR beta chains appeared HLA-restricted in a later analysis. Presence/absence analyses supposed approximately even sequencing depth among donors. Later analysis associated a missense DCLRE1C variant with TCR beta V- and J-gene trimming.

With 60 Vbeta and 13 Jbeta primers, the PCR was carried out. Method: immunoSEQ multiplex PCR; TCRdb's copy keeps in-frame clones and lacks some. The sample has about 120,000 clones, about four fifths seen once; the top ten hold 11%. The CDR3 runs to 14 residues. Per the germline V gene, CDR1 is SGHTA and CDR2 is FQGNSA. V lost 5 bases to trimming and J lost 9 bases, with 17 bases between them. Worth noting for this clone: Its antigen is unknown.

The receptor comes from a male donor in good health and CMV-seropositive. The genes are TRBV7-2 and TRBJ1-5; the D is unclear. Sequencing was carried out using PBMCs. CDR3 sequence: CASSPPRTSGPQHF. CDR3 DNA: TGTGCCAGCAGCCCCCCACGAACAAGCGGGCCCCAGCATTTT.